This is a list of T cell receptor beta chains from one sample in a study of T cell changes during pregnancy in multiple sclerosis. Sequenced by immunoSEQ multiplex PCR; TCRdb stores in-frame clones only, minus some. The sample lists about 100,000 clones; around 92% were seen once. The sample was peripheral blood, taken in the second trimester of pregnancy. Receptors originate from a female donor with multiple sclerosis, enrolled in a pregnancy study. Both conserved end residues are part of each CDR3. Fields, in order: CDR3 protein, CDR3 DNA, J gene, clone size, D gene, V gene. D genes are given only for firm matches. Size is stated for part of the rows, as once, few or many counts, or as a class when the clone is expanded.

CDR3: CASSRVTEAFF; DNA: TGTGCCAGCTCCCGCGTCACTGAAGCTTTCTTT; J: TRBJ1-1; size: -; D: -; V: TRBV28
CDR3: CASSPRGGEVSYEQYF; DNA: TGTGCCAGCAGCCCTAGGGGTGGAGAGGTGAGCTACGAGCAGTACTTC; J: TRBJ2-7; size: -; D: -; V: TRBV5-6
CDR3: CASSPKVWGGPYNEQFF; DNA: TGTGCCAGCAGCCCGAAGGTTTGGGGAGGGCCCTACAATGAGCAGTTCTTC; J: TRBJ2-1; size: -; D: TRBD2; V: TRBV7-6
CDR3: CAMPLAGEGETQYF; DNA: TGTGCCATGCCGCTAGCGGGTGAGGGGGAGACCCAGTACTTC; J: TRBJ2-5; size: -; D: TRBD2; V: TRBV10-3
CDR3: CASSNLAGNHEQYF; DNA: TGTGCCAGCAGTAACCTAGCGGGAAACCACGAGCAGTACTTC; J: TRBJ2-7; size: once; D: TRBD2; V: TRBV2
CDR3: CASTPGLPSGGTQYF; DNA: TGTGCCAGCACCCCGGGACTACCGTCGGGGGGAACCCAGTACTTC; J: TRBJ2-5; size: -; D: TRBD2; V: TRBV6-1
CDR3: CASSEEGALGIEAFF; DNA: TGTGCCAGCAGTGAAGAGGGCGCCCTCGGGATTGAAGCTTTCTTT; J: TRBJ1-1; size: -; D: -; V: TRBV2
CDR3: CASSQEGGGVYEQYF; DNA: TGTGCCAGCAGCCAAGAGGGAGGAGGAGTCTACGAGCAGTACTTC; J: TRBJ2-7; size: -; D: -; V: TRBV14
CDR3: CASSTSQQGVHGYTF; DNA: TGTGCCAGTAGTACCTCACAACAGGGGGTTCATGGCTACACCTTC; J: TRBJ1-2; size: once; D: TRBD1; V: TRBV19
CDR3: CASSETSGASAYETQYF; DNA: TGTGCCAGCAGCGAGACTAGCGGGGCGTCTGCGTACGAGACCCAGTACTTC; J: TRBJ2-5; size: -; D: TRBD2; V: TRBV5-6
CDR3: CASSWASASTDTQYF; DNA: TGTGCCAGTAGCTGGGCTAGCGCAAGCACAGATACGCAGTATTTT; J: TRBJ2-3; size: once; D: -; V: TRBV19
CDR3: CASSLAPGPRRAFF; DNA: TGTGCCAGCAGCTTAGCCCCAGGGCCGAGACGGGCTTTCTTT; J: TRBJ1-1; size: -; D: -; V: TRBV7-2
CDR3: CASSMASGSRSYNEQFF; DNA: TGTGCCAGTAGTATGGCTAGCGGGAGTAGGTCCTACAATGAGCAGTTCTTC; J: TRBJ2-1; size: -; D: TRBD2; V: TRBV19
CDR3: CASEWARFYEQYF; DNA: TGTGCCAGCGAATGGGCACGGTTCTACGAGCAGTACTTC; J: TRBJ2-7; size: -; D: -; V: TRBV11-3
CDR3: CASSLLAPYSYNEQFF; DNA: TGTGCCAGCAGCTTACTAGCTCCCTACTCCTACAATGAGCAGTTCTTC; J: TRBJ2-1; size: once; D: -; V: TRBV7-2
CDR3: CASLGGKYEQYF; DNA: TGTGCCAGCTTGGGGGGGAAGTACGAGCAGTACTTC; J: TRBJ2-7; size: -; D: TRBD2; V: TRBV2
CDR3: CASSQRDFFNTGELFF; DNA: TGCGCCAGCAGCCAACGCGACTTCTTCAACACCGGGGAGCTGTTTTTT; J: TRBJ2-2; size: -; D: -; V: TRBV4-1
CDR3: CASSIDLVASVRDLNEQFF; DNA: TGTGCCAGTAGTATAGATCTAGTGGCTAGCGTGAGGGACTTAAATGAGCAGTTCTTC; J: TRBJ2-1; size: -; D: -; V: TRBV19
CDR3: CASSIVAGPRNEQFF; DNA: TGTGCCAGTAGTATCGTAGCGGGACCTAGGAATGAGCAGTTCTTC; J: TRBJ2-1; size: once; D: TRBD2; V: TRBV19
CDR3: CASSARAGGTGRAGVRNEQFF; DNA: TGTGCCAGCAGTGCCAGGGCCGGGGGGACAGGGAGAGCGGGAGTACGCAATGAGCAGTTCTTC; J: TRBJ2-1; size: -; D: -; V: TRBV2
CDR3: CASSPRSHRGANTGELFF; DNA: TGTGCCAGCTCACCACGATCACACAGGGGCGCGAACACCGGGGAGCTGTTTTTT; J: TRBJ2-2; size: -; D: TRBD1; V: TRBV18
CDR3: CASSLVTATGELFF; DNA: TGTGCCAGCAGCTTAGTAACTGCTACCGGGGAGCTGTTTTTT; J: TRBJ2-2; size: -; D: -; V: TRBV11-2
CDR3: CASSSLGDTPYEQYF; DNA: TGTGCCAGCAGCTCTTTGGGGGACACCCCCTACGAGCAGTACTTC; J: TRBJ2-7; size: -; D: -; V: TRBV7-9
CDR3: CATSRAGTRDYEQYF; DNA: TGTGCCACCAGCAGAGCGGGTACCCGGGATTACGAGCAGTACTTC; J: TRBJ2-7; size: once; D: -; V: TRBV15
CDR3: CASRTTGYNQPQHF; DNA: TGTGCCAGCAGGACGACAGGGTACAATCAGCCCCAGCATTTT; J: TRBJ1-5; size: -; D: TRBD1; V: TRBV6-5
CDR3: CASSQGEGYQETQYF; DNA: TGTGCCAGCAGTCAAGGGGAAGGGTACCAAGAGACCCAGTACTTC; J: TRBJ2-5; size: -; D: -; V: TRBV6-6
CDR3: CASSFRRGASYEQYF; DNA: TGTGCCAGCAGTTTTCGGAGGGGCGCATCGTACGAGCAGTACTTC; J: TRBJ2-7; size: -; D: -; V: TRBV27